The 9 T cell receptor beta chains below all came from one sample that was sequenced in a study of beta chain features in type 1 diabetes. Reverse transcribing all isolated RNA meant expressed TCRB transcripts were sequenced. Some clones are missing from TCRdb's copy, which holds only in-frame ones; the method was immunoSEQ multiplex PCR. The data hold roughly 340,000 clones, with approximately 12% observed a single time. Their antigens are not known. Findings of the study overall: Among patients with Type 1 diabetes, TCRB CDR3s were moderately but significantly shorter in every one of the four CD4+ subsets.

The material sequenced was naive CD4+ T cells from blood. The origin of the receptors is a woman aged 18-35 years with type 1 diabetes.

The J gene is TRBJ2-7, the V gene TRBV11-2; 12 nucleotides agree with TRBD2. CDR1 SGHAT and CDR2 FQNNGV come from the germline V gene. The CDR3 is 15 amino acids. Unmatched junction bases numbered 6, after V lost 5 bases and J lost 4 bases. CDR3 amino acids: CASSLTSGGKYEQYF. In DNA, the CDR3 is TGTGCCAGCAGCCTAACTAGCGGGGGGAAGTACGAGCAGTACTTC. The full variable domain, in which reference TRBV11-2 and TRBJ2-7 provide the parts outside the CDR3, is EAGVAQSPRYKIIEKRQSVAFWCNPISGHATLYWYQQILGQGPKLLIQFQNNGVVDDSQLPKDRFSAERLKGVDSTLKIQPAKLEDSAVYLCASSLTSGGKYEQYFGPGTRLTVT.

This clone was found a few times. The chain employs TRBV7-8 and TRBJ1-5; 9 bases match TRBD1. The V gene end was trimmed by 0 bases and the J gene end by 6 bases; junction bases not matched to a gene: 3. Per germline, CDR1 SGHVS and CDR2 FQNEAQ. The CDR3 spans 15 residues. The DNA of the CDR3 is TGTGCCAGCAGCTTAGCCGGGACAGGGATTCAGCCCCAGCATTTT. Protein product: CASSLAGTGIQPQHF.

The genes are TRBV10-3 and TRBJ2-1; 8 bases are shared with TRBD1. V shed 3 bases and J 1 base; nucleotides not matched to a gene: 2. The germline V gene encodes CDR1 ENHRY and CDR2 SYGVKD. CDR3 length equals 15 residues. The CDR3 loop is CAISERQGSYNEQFF. The CDR3 DNA follows: TGTGCCATCAGTGAACGACAGGGGTCCTACAATGAGCAGTTCTTC.

CDR3 nucleotides: TGTGCCAGCAGCTTAGGGATTGGAGTTACCGGGGAGCTGTTTTTT. Translated, it gives CASSLGIGVTGELFF. The chain carries TRBV7-2 and TRBJ2-2; no definite D call. Germline CDR1 SGHTA, CDR2 FQGNSA. The ends were cut back, 1 base at V and 5 bases at J, with 11 bases in the middle. The CDR3 totals 15 residues. The variable domain in full, completed from reference TRBV7-2 and TRBJ2-2, reads GAGVSQSPSNKVTEKGKDVELRCDPISGHTALYWYRQSLGQGLEFLIYFQGNSAPDKSGLPSDRFSAERTGGSVSTLTIQRTQQEDSAVYLCASSLGIGVTGELFFGEGSRLTVL.

This clone showed up just a few times. This chain connects TRBV25-1 to TRBJ2-7; tentative D call: TRBD2 (6 bases). The CDR3 has 15 residues. Germline CDR1 is MGHDK and CDR2 is SYGVNS. V dropped 5 bases and J dropped 3 bases, with 17 bases sitting between them. The CDR3: CASSPQTGLNYEQYF. CDR3 bases: TGTGCCAGCAGTCCCCAAACGGGACTCAACTACGAGCAGTACTTC.

This clone was counted a few times. The chain joins TRBV7-2 to TRBJ2-5; a weak D match, TRBD2 (5 bases). Germline-derived CDR1 and CDR2 are SGHTA and FQGNSA. The V and J ends lost 5 bases and 2 bases respectively, with 9 bases between them. The CDR3 spans 13 residues. The DNA for the CDR3 is TGTGCCAGCAGCACCCGGACTCAAGAGACCCAGTACTTC. This sequence encodes CASSTRTQETQYF.

V gene TRBV19 combines with J gene TRBJ2-5; unclear D gene. Trimming removed 4 bases at V and 5 bases at J, with 5 bases between. Germline CDR1 and CDR2: LNHDA and SQIVND (reference sequence). The CDR3 totals 11 residues. The CDR3 bases are TGTGCCAGTAGTAGTCATGAGACCCAGTACTTC. Translated: CASSSHETQYF.

The chain couples TRBV7-9 to TRBJ1-2; D not resolved. There are 11 residues in the CDR3. V was cut by 0 bases and J by 8 bases, with 4 bases left in between. The germline CDR1 and CDR2 sequences are SEHNR and FQNEAQ (reference sequence). The CDR3 nucleotides are TGTGCCAGCAGCTTAGCTGCGGGCTACACCTTC. As protein: CASSLAAGYTF.

The chain uses TRBV5-4 and TRBJ2-4; TRBD2 matches 8 bases. The J segment lost 1 base and the V segment lost 7 bases, leaving 7 bases of the junction unmatched. Looked up from germline, CDR1 is SGHNT and CDR2 is YYREEE (reference sequence). The CDR3 is 15 residues long. The CDR3 region has the DNA TGTGCCAGCGGAAACCGGGAGGGGGCCAAAAACATTCAGTACTTC. This translates into CASGNREGAKNIQYF.